Below, 19 T cell receptor beta chains from the same sample are listed, as sequenced in a study of shared clonotypes between healthy human individuals. Here immunoSEQ multiplex PCR was the method, and the copy in TCRdb shows in-frame clones only, minus some. The sample shows about 1.4 million clones, over 95% of them seen only once. Sequencing was carried out using naive CD4+ T cells sorted from blood. Indicated subset: CD45RA+ positively selected. These receptors were obtained from a man aged 25-45 years in good health.

Regarding this clone: This sample includes further DNA sequences coding for the same CDR3. The J gene is TRBJ2-5, the V gene TRBV18; no clear D gene. This CDR3 region has 13 residues. V gave up 3 bases and J gave up 1 base, with 6 bases separating them. Germline CDR1 and CDR2: KGHSH and LQKENI. CDR3 loop: CASSPSSQETQYF. The DNA for the CDR3 is TGTGCCAGCTCACCTTCTTCCCAAGAGACCCAGTACTTC.

The J gene is TRBJ2-1, the V gene TRBV9; the D gene could be TRBD1 or TRBD2 (5 bases each). V gave up 2 bases and J gave up 0 bases, with 15 bases separating them. CDR1 and CDR2 from the germline V gene are SGDLS and YYNGEE. The CDR3 runs 17 residues. The CDR3, as DNA: TGTGCCAGCAGCGTGACGGGGACGGACATCTCCTACAATGAGCAGTTCTTC. This sequence encodes CASSVTGTDISYNEQFF.

This clone has a single count. The gene calls are TRBV14 and TRBJ2-3, with a tentative D call TRBD1 (5 bases). V shed 4 bases and J shed 5 bases, with 10 bases lying between them. Germline CDR1 reads SGHDN; CDR2 reads FVKESK. The CDR3 extends over 13 amino acids. CDR3 residues: CASSLPGQDTQYF. The DNA of the CDR3 is TGTGCCAGCAGCCTTCCAGGGCAAGATACGCAGTATTTT.

The CDR3 nucleotides read TGTGCCAGCAGGCGTGGGGGGCTGGATGAAAAACTGTTTTTT. It codes for CASRRGGLDEKLFF. The V call is TRBV27, the J call TRBJ1-4, with D possibly being TRBD1 (6 bases). The CDR3 spans 14 residues. Germline assignment: CDR1 MNHEY and CDR2 SMNVEV (reference sequence). Trimming left V 6 bases short and J 6 bases short, with 14 bases between.

The CDR3 region is CASSVPSNQPQHF. The CDR3 DNA follows: TGTGCCAGCAGTGTACCTAGCAATCAGCCCCAGCATTTT. The chain is built from TRBV6-1 and TRBJ1-5; D unclear. This CDR3 spans 13 amino acids. CDR1 is MNHNS, CDR2 SASEGT, per germline. Deletions cut 4 bases from V and 0 bases from J, with 4 bases between.

The chain couples TRBV5-1 to TRBJ2-2; 12 nucleotides match TRBD2. CDR1 SGHRS and CDR2 YFSETQ come from the germline V gene. CDR3 length: 19 residues. The J segment lost 3 bases and the V segment lost 0 bases, leaving 9 bases of the junction unmatched. CDR3: CASSLALLAGGPDTGELFF. In DNA form, the CDR3 reads TGCGCCAGCAGCTTGGCCCTTCTAGCGGGAGGGCCCGACACCGGGGAGCTGTTTTTT.

J is TRBJ2-1 and V is TRBV5-6, with D maybe TRBD1 (6 bases). Deletions cut 0 bases from V and 8 bases from J, with 15 bases between. The V gene's germline CDR1 is SGHDT and CDR2 YYEEEE. There are 15 residues in the CDR3. CDR3 sequence: CASSLVDRYRHEQFF. The CDR3 DNA sequence: TGTGCCAGCAGCTTGGTCGACAGGTACCGCCATGAGCAGTTCTTC.

This chain joins TRBV21-1 and TRBJ2-7; the table calls TRBD1, which could not be checked here. TRBV21-1 is a pseudogene. CDR3 size: 16 residues. CDR3 loop: CASSKLPGQGAGEQYF. CDR3 DNA sequence: TGTGCCAGCAGCAAGCTTCCGGGACAGGGGGCAGGAGAGCAGTACTTC.

V and J are TRBV6-5 and TRBJ2-5; 9 bases are a match to TRBD1. The V segment lost 6 bases and the J segment 2 bases; nucleotides outside the gene matches: 4. CDR3 length: 14 amino acids. Germline CDR1 reads MNHEY; CDR2 reads SVGAGI. As DNA, the CDR3 is TGTGCCAGCAGCCAAGACAGGGGGCAAGAGACCCAGTACTTC. Translating gives CASSQDRGQETQYF.

The chain couples TRBV5-4 to TRBJ2-1, with 12 bases lining up with TRBD2. The CDR3 length is 16 residues. V shed 5 bases and J 8 bases; nucleotides not matched to a gene: 11. CDR1 SGHNT and CDR2 YYREEE come from the germline V gene (reference sequence). As DNA, the CDR3 is TGTGCCAGCAGATTACTGACTAGCGGGAGTATCGATGAGCAGTTCTTC. It yields the protein CASRLLTSGSIDEQFF.

The chain recombines TRBV7-2 with TRBJ1-2; TRBD1 matches at 7 bases. Per the germline V gene, CDR1 is SGHTA and CDR2 is FQGNSA. The V gene end was trimmed by 6 bases and the J gene end by 13 bases; junction bases not matched to a gene: 23. The CDR3 sequence is 16 residues long. This CDR3 is CASRERLKGDSLFFTF. The CDR3 region has the DNA TGTGCCAGCAGAGAACGCTTGAAGGGGGACAGTTTATTCTTCACCTTC.

The rearrangement joins TRBV19 to TRBJ2-7; D not certain. CDR3 length: 12 amino acids. V shed 7 bases and J shed 6 bases, with 13 bases lying between them. Germline loops: CDR1 LNHDA, CDR2 SQIVND (reference sequence). CDR3 coding DNA: TGTGCCAGTATCCCAAGGAGAGGCGAGCAGTACTTC. Its translation is CASIPRRGEQYF.

V and J are TRBV4-3 and TRBJ2-3; 11 nucleotides agree with TRBD2. CDR3 length: 21 amino acids. V shed 0 bases and J 2 bases; nucleotides not matched to a gene: 16. In germline, CDR1 is LGHNA, CDR2 YSLEER. CDR3 nucleotide sequence: TGCGCCAGCAGCCAAGAGGATTTAGCGGGAGGGCCGAGTGGACCCACAGATACGCAGTATTTT. Its protein product is CASSQEDLAGGPSGPTDTQYF.

The V call is TRBV5-6, the J call TRBJ2-7; 9 bases match TRBD1. Unmatched junction bases numbered 2, after V lost 0 bases and J lost 4 bases. The CDR3 consists of 14 residues. CDR1 is SGHDT, CDR2 YYEEEE, per germline. CDR3 in amino acids: CASSLAGQGYEQYF. Here the CDR3 DNA reads TGTGCCAGCAGCTTGGCGGGACAGGGATACGAGCAGTACTTC.

With regard to this clone: The identical CDR3 is also encoded by other nucleotide sequences in the sample. The chain couples TRBV7-9 to TRBJ1-2; no clear D gene. V lost 5 bases, J lost 5 bases, and 9 bases lay in between. The V gene's germline CDR1 is SEHNR and CDR2 FQNEAQ (reference sequence). This CDR3 spans 12 amino acids. Here the CDR3 DNA reads TGTGCCAGCAGCCTCGACACGTATGGCTACACCTTC. Protein product: CASSLDTYGYTF.

The V gene is TRBV7-8, the J gene TRBJ1-1; D might be TRBD1 (6 bases). Germline V gives CDR1 SGHVS, CDR2 FQNEAQ. This CDR3 comprises 15 residues. Trimming removed 5 bases from V and 0 bases from J, with 13 bases in between. CDR3 nucleotides: TGTGCCAGCAGCCTCTCCGGACAGATGAACACTGAAGCTTTCTTT. Residues: CASSLSGQMNTEAFF.

The chain carries TRBV5-4 and TRBJ2-1; TRBD2 agrees at 12 bases. Germline loops: CDR1 SGHNT, CDR2 YYREEE (reference sequence). The V and J ends lost 0 bases and 0 bases, in that order; junction bases with no gene match: 4. The CDR3 totals 18 residues. CDR3 region: CASSLGTSGISSYNEQFF. The CDR3 coding sequence is TGTGCCAGCAGCTTGGGGACTAGCGGGATCAGCTCCTACAATGAGCAGTTCTTC.

This clone was counted a few times. The J gene is TRBJ1-1, the V gene TRBV25-1; 9 bases match TRBD1. Germline CDR1 MGHDK, CDR2 SYGVNS. V lost 3 bases, J lost 8 bases, and 1 base stayed unmatched. The CDR3 is 12 residues long. Written as DNA, the CDR3 is TGTGCCAGCAGTGACGGGACAGGGGAAGCTTTCTTT. This translates into CASSDGTGEAFF. Based on the CDR3 plus reference TRBV25-1 and TRBJ1-1, the full variable domain is EADIYQTPRYLVIGTGKKITLECSQTMGHDKMYWYQQDPGMELHLIHYSYGVNSTEKGDLSSESTVSRIRTEHFPLTLESARPSHTSQYLCASSDGTGEAFFGQGTRLTVV.

The CDR3 region is CASSLGQGNTGELFF. DNA of the CDR3: TGTGCCAGCAGCTTGGGACAGGGAAACACCGGGGAGCTGTTTTTT. The rearrangement links TRBV5-6 to TRBJ2-2; 7 bases are a match to TRBD1. There are 15 residues in the CDR3. V gave up 0 bases and J gave up 2 bases; unmatched junction bases: 1. Looked up from germline, CDR1 is SGHDT and CDR2 is YYEEEE.